What follows are 30 T cell receptor beta chains derived from one specimen sequenced in a study of T cell clonotyping in hematopoietic cell transplantation. The protocol was immunoSEQ multiplex PCR, while the TCRdb copy is restricted to in-frame clones and leaves out a portion. The repertoire holds 10,000 to 15,000 clones, with about four fifths as singletons. The sample consisted of PBMCs, taken 100 days after allogeneic stem cell transplant. The receptors shown here come from a female patient in her forties or fifties who had an allogeneic stem cell transplant from a related donor, so T cells may come from the graft donor. Some clones in this sample may be carry-over from other donors' samples.

The rearrangement links TRBV5-1 to TRBJ2-5; maybe TRBD1 (5 bases). With 1 base removed from V and 7 bases from J, the gap between germline ends came to 11 bases. Germline V gene sequence: CDR1 SGHRS, CDR2 YFSETQ. There are 13 residues in the CDR3. CDR3 DNA: TGCGCCAGCAGCTTGTCGGACCAGGGGACCCAGTACTTC. As protein: CASSLSDQGTQYF.

This clone has only one observation. V is TRBV11-1 and J is TRBJ2-7; the match to TRBD1 covers 9 bases. The CDR3 has 15 residues. Germline V gives CDR1 SGHAT, CDR2 FQDESV (reference sequence). The V and J ends lost 4 bases and 1 base, in that order; junction bases with no gene match: 5. CDR3 DNA sequence: TGTGCCAGCAGCTCGGGACAGGGCTATTCCTACGAGCAGTACTTC. This encodes CASSSGQGYSYEQYF.

V and J are TRBV6-5 and TRBJ2-3, with D perhaps being TRBD1 or TRBD2 (6 bases each). There are 15 residues in the CDR3. V lost 5 bases, J lost 0 bases, and 12 bases lay in between. Germline V lookup: CDR1 MNHEY, CDR2 SVGAGI. In DNA form, the CDR3 reads TGTGCCAGCAGTCCTCAGGGGACTAGCACAGATACGCAGTATTTT. This gives the protein CASSPQGTSTDTQYF.

The chain recombines TRBV30 with TRBJ2-7; 9 bases fit TRBD2. This CDR3 region has 15 residues. From germline, CDR1 is GTSNPN and CDR2 SVGIG (reference sequence). J was trimmed by 5 bases and V by 5 bases; bases with no gene match: 13. CDR3 nucleotides: TGTGCCTGGGCCCCGAAGCGAGCGGGAGGCAACGAGCAGTACTTC. This encodes CAWAPKRAGGNEQYF.

This sequence joins TRBV5-1 and TRBJ2-4, with D unclear. There are 14 residues in the CDR3. The germline CDR1 and CDR2 sequences are SGHRS and YFSETQ. With 1 base removed from V and 9 bases from J, the gap between germline ends came to 14 bases. CDR3 amino acids: CASSLKGTVGIQYF. CDR3 nucleotide sequence: TGCGCCAGCAGCTTGAAGGGTACAGTGGGCATTCAGTACTTC.

This clone has more than one count but fewer than ten. The chain uses TRBV29-1 and TRBJ2-5; D may be TRBD2 (6 bases). CDR1 and CDR2 (germline): SQVTM, ANQGSEA. CDR3 size: 13 residues. V was cut by 1 base and J by 5 bases, with 11 bases left in between. The CDR3 protein is CSVEGGVVETQYF. For the CDR3, the DNA is TGCAGCGTTGAAGGCGGGGTAGTCGAGACCCAGTACTTC.

This chain's CDR3 is CASRQGQTQFF. The DNA of the CDR3 is TGTGCCAGCAGGCAAGGACAGACCCAGTTCTTC. V is TRBV6-5 and J is TRBJ2-1; tentatively, D is TRBD1 (6 bases). CDR3 length: 11 amino acids. The V gene's germline CDR1 is MNHEY and CDR2 SVGAGI. V dropped 6 bases and J dropped 13 bases, with 13 bases sitting between them.

The DNA for the CDR3 is TGTGCCTGGAGTCAAAACAATGAGCAGTTCTTC. This codes for CAWSQNNEQFF. The chain employs TRBV30 and TRBJ2-1; D not certain. The V gene's germline CDR1 is GTSNPN and CDR2 SVGIG (reference sequence). The CDR3 runs to 11 residues. Between the trimmed V and J ends, which lost 2 bases and 5 bases, there was a span of 4 bases.

This rearrangement joins TRBV28 to TRBJ2-7; 11 positions match TRBD2. Germline trimming cut 6 bases from V and 3 bases from J; bases unmatched to any gene: 7. CDR3 length equals 15 residues. CDR1 and CDR2 from the germline V gene are MDHEN and SYDVKM. The CDR3 coding sequence is TGTGCCAGCAGCTTGGCGACTAGCGGGATCTACGAGCAGTACTTC. This sequence encodes CASSLATSGIYEQYF. Full variable domain (rest looked up from reference TRBV28 and TRBJ2-7): DVKVTQSSRYLVKRTGEKVFLECVQDMDHENMFWYRQDPGLGLRLIYFSYDVKMKEKGDIPEGYSVSREKKERFSLILESASTNQTSMYLCASSLATSGIYEQYFGPGTRLTVT.

The chain joins TRBV9 to TRBJ2-3, with 7 bases that match TRBD1. V trimming: 0 bases; J trimming: 6 bases; junction bases outside the gene matches: 4. The length of the CDR3 is 14 residues. Per the germline V gene, CDR1 is SGDLS and CDR2 is YYNGEE. CDR3 DNA sequence: TGTGCCAGCAGCGTAGAAACAGGGGTGGATACGCAGTATTTT. The encoded protein is CASSVETGVDTQYF.

CDR3 protein: CASSQVRADLNTEAFF. CDR3 in DNA: TGTGCCAGCAGTCAAGTCCGGGCAGATCTTAACACTGAAGCTTTCTTT. V and J are TRBV7-2 and TRBJ1-1; no clear D. Trimming shortened V by 6 bases and J by 2 bases, and 19 bases separated the two germline ends. The CDR3 consists of 16 residues. The germline CDR1 and CDR2 sequences are SGHTA and FQGNSA.

This chain links TRBV11-3 with TRBJ2-2; a weak D match, TRBD2 (6 bases). CDR1 is SGHNT, CDR2 YENEEA, per germline. V lost 8 bases and J 1 base, leaving 8 bases between the germline ends. The CDR3 runs to 13 residues. The DNA for the CDR3 is TGTGCCAGCGCGCGGGGGAACACCGGGGAGCTGTTTTTT. This sequence encodes CASARGNTGELFF. The full variable domain, in which reference TRBV11-3 and TRBJ2-2 provide the parts outside the CDR3, is EAGVVQSPRYKIIEKKQPVAFWCNPISGHNTLYWYLQNLGQGPELLIRYENEEAVDDSQLPKDRFSAERLKGVDSTLKIQPAELGDSAVYLCASARGNTGELFFGEGSRLTVL.

The genes are TRBV9 and TRBJ2-3; D unresolved. The CDR3 covers 13 residues. The V and J ends lost 4 bases and 3 bases respectively, with 9 bases between them. The germline CDR1 and CDR2 sequences are SGDLS and YYNGEE. The CDR3 coding sequence is TGTGCCAGCAGCTTGGCTAGAACAGATACGCAGTATTTT. Translated: CASSLARTDTQYF.

V and J are TRBV2 and TRBJ1-1, with D uncertain. The CDR3 runs 12 residues. Trimming removed 7 bases from V and 4 bases from J, with 10 bases in between. In germline, CDR1 is SNHLY, CDR2 FYNNEI. The CDR3 sequence: CASTASSTEAFF. CDR3 nucleotides: TGTGCCAGCACGGCGAGCTCCACTGAAGCTTTCTTT.

The J gene is TRBJ2-3, the V gene TRBV6-5; 9 bases are shared with TRBD2. The V segment lost 5 bases and the J segment 6 bases; nucleotides outside the gene matches: 9. Germline V lookup: CDR1 MNHEY, CDR2 SVGAGI. The CDR3 has 15 residues. CDR3 DNA: TGTGCCAGCAGTGGGGGGACTAGCCCGCCGGATACGCAGTATTTT. Amino acid sequence: CASSGGTSPPDTQYF.

This clone has a handful of counts. V is TRBV4-1 and J is TRBJ2-7, with 7 bases fitting TRBD1. Per germline, CDR1 MGHRA and CDR2 YSYEKL. With 1 base clipped from V and 1 base from J, the junction kept 7 bases outside the gene matches. CDR3 length: 16 amino acids. This CDR3 reads CASSQGDSPFSYEQYF. CDR3 nucleotides: TGCGCCAGCAGCCAAGGGGACAGTCCTTTTTCCTACGAGCAGTACTTC.

The gene calls are TRBV6-5 and TRBJ2-7; the match to TRBD1 covers 9 bases. Germline V gene lookup returns CDR1 MNHEY and CDR2 SVGAGI. J gave up 2 bases and V 3 bases, and 2 bases lay outside the gene matches. This CDR3 spans 14 amino acids. This CDR3 is CASSYGQGTYEQYF. For the CDR3, the DNA is TGTGCCAGCAGTTATGGACAGGGGACCTACGAGCAGTACTTC.

The CDR3 loop is CASSQTSGGRAFF. In nucleotides, the CDR3 is TGCGCCAGCAGCCAGACCTCAGGGGGCAGGGCTTTCTTT. The V gene is TRBV4-3, the J gene TRBJ1-1; 8 bases align to TRBD1. There are 13 residues in the CDR3. The V segment lost 3 bases and the J segment 11 bases; nucleotides outside the gene matches: 8. Germline lookup yields CDR1 LGHNA and CDR2 YSLEER.

J is TRBJ1-5 and V is TRBV6-5; 8 bases align to TRBD1. CDR1 and CDR2 from the germline V gene are MNHEY and SVGAGI. Germline trimming cut 4 bases from V and 6 bases from J; bases unmatched to any gene: 2. This CDR3 spans 13 amino acids. CDR3 bases: TGTGCCAGCAGTTGGGACAGGACTCAGCCCCAGCATTTT. This gives the protein CASSWDRTQPQHF.

This chain uses TRBV10-2 with TRBJ2-2, with TRBD2 matching 9 bases. Germline trimming cut 3 bases from V and 5 bases from J; bases unmatched to any gene: 7. Germline V gives CDR1 WSHSY, CDR2 SAAADI. CDR3 size: 16 residues. CDR3 loop: CASSDPGSGRTGELFF. The CDR3 nucleotides are TGCGCCAGCAGTGACCCGGGTAGCGGGAGAACCGGGGAGCTGTTTTTT.

This rearrangement joins TRBV19 to TRBJ2-2; D is ambiguous. Trimming pared 2 bases from V and 3 bases from J, leaving 4 bases between. CDR3 length: 13 residues. The germline CDR1 and CDR2 sequences are LNHDA and SQIVND (reference sequence). The CDR3 DNA follows: TGTGCCAGTAGTATATTGTACACCGGGGAGCTGTTTTTT. Protein: CASSILYTGELFF.

The chain couples TRBV11-2 to TRBJ1-1; 7 bases agree with TRBD1. Germline V gene lookup returns CDR1 SGHAT and CDR2 FQNNGV. V shed 7 bases and J 5 bases; nucleotides not matched to a gene: 7. CDR3 size: 13 residues. This CDR3 is CASTRQGVTEAFF. The CDR3, as DNA: TGTGCCAGCACCCGACAGGGAGTAACTGAAGCTTTCTTT. Looking up the rest from reference TRBV11-2 and TRBJ1-1 gives the full variable domain: EAGVAQSPRYKIIEKRQSVAFWCNPISGHATLYWYQQILGQGPKLLIQFQNNGVVDDSQLPKDRFSAERLKGVDSTLKIQPAKLEDSAVYLCASTRQGVTEAFFGQGTRLTVV.

The genes are TRBV9 and TRBJ1-1; 9 bases match TRBD1. This CDR3 has 15 amino acids. Germline V gives CDR1 SGDLS, CDR2 YYNGEE. V dropped 3 bases and J dropped 6; count of bases not matched to a gene: 9. The CDR3, as DNA: TGTGCCAGCAGCGGGGGACAGGGCCTTAAGTCTGAAGCTTTCTTT. This gives the protein CASSGGQGLKSEAFF.

This rearrangement joins TRBV6-5 to TRBJ1-3, with 7 bases fitting TRBD1. The CDR3 has 14 residues. V shed 5 bases and J 4 bases; nucleotides not matched to a gene: 5. CDR1 is MNHEY, CDR2 SVGAGI, per germline. CDR3 in DNA: TGTGCCAGCAGTGTGACAGGGTACGGAAACACCATATATTTT. It specifies CASSVTGYGNTIYF.

The chain couples TRBV28 to TRBJ1-4; the D gene is possibly TRBD1 (6 bases). V was cut by 5 bases and J by 7 bases, with 14 bases left in between. The CDR3 is 14 amino acids. In germline, CDR1 is MDHEN, CDR2 SYDVKM. The CDR3 reads CASSPQGGSEKLFF. The CDR3 nucleotides are TGTGCCAGCAGTCCACAGGGAGGGAGTGAAAAACTGTTTTTT.

The chain is built from TRBV27 and TRBJ2-7; 12 bases line up with TRBD2. Germline V CDR1 and CDR2: MNHEY, SMNVEV (reference sequence). V dropped 4 bases and J dropped 2; count of bases not matched to a gene: 0. The CDR3 totals 14 residues. CDR3 bases: TGTGCCAGCAGTTGGACTAGCGGGACCTACGAGCAGTACTTC. It specifies CASSWTSGTYEQYF.

The chain carries TRBV5-6 and TRBJ2-2; TRBD1 matches 9 bases. The germline gives CDR1 SGHDT, CDR2 YYEEEE. V trimming: 4 bases; J trimming: 7 bases; junction bases outside the gene matches: 11. This CDR3 region has 16 residues. CDR3 protein: CASSAGGTGWRGELFF. For the CDR3, the DNA is TGTGCCAGCAGCGCAGGGGGGACAGGGTGGCGCGGGGAGCTGTTTTTT.

This clone was found once. The genes are TRBV7-6 and TRBJ2-7; TRBD2 aligns across 7 bases. Germline V CDR1 and CDR2: SGHVS, FNYEAQ. V gave up 3 bases and J gave up 3 bases; unmatched junction bases: 2. The CDR3 runs 13 residues. CDR3 sequence (DNA): TGTGCCAGCAGCTTGCGGGAGAACTACGAGCAGTACTTC. It translates to CASSLRENYEQYF.

The V and J genes are TRBV19 and TRBJ2-7; TRBD2 agrees at 14 bases. CDR1 and CDR2 from the germline V gene are LNHDA and SQIVND (reference sequence). The CDR3 is made up of 18 amino acids. The ends lost 3 bases at V and 0 bases at J; junction bases unmatched: 7. CDR3 coding DNA: TGTGCCAGTAGTATCTCGACTAGCGGGAGGGGGAACTCCTACGAGCAGTACTTC. Amino acids: CASSISTSGRGNSYEQYF.

The gene calls are TRBV28 and TRBJ2-2, with 8 positions matching TRBD2. The CDR3 is made up of 15 amino acids. With 6 bases clipped from V and 2 bases from J, the junction kept 5 bases outside the gene matches. Looked up from germline, CDR1 is MDHEN and CDR2 is SYDVKM. The CDR3 protein is CASRPGLANTGELFF. DNA of the CDR3: TGTGCCAGCAGACCCGGACTAGCAAACACCGGGGAGCTGTTTTTT.